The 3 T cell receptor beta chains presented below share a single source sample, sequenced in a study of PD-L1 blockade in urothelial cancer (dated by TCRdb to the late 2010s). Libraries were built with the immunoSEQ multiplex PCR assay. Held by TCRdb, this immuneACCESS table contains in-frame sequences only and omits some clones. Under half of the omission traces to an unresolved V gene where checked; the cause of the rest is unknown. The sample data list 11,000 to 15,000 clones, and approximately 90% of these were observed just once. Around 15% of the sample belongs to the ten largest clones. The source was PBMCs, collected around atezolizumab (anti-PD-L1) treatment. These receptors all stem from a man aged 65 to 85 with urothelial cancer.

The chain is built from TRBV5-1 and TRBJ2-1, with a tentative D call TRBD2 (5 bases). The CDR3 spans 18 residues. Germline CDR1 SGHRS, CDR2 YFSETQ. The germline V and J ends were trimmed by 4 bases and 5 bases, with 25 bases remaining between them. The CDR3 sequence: CASSPTTLAFKPNNEQFF. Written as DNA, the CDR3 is TGCGCCAGCAGCCCGACCACGTTAGCGTTTAAACCGAACAATGAGCAGTTCTTC.

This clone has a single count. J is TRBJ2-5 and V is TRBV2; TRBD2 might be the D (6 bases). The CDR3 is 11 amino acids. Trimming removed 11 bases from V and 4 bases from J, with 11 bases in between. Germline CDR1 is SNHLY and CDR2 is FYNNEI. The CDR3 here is CAGQTRETQYF. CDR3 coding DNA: TGTGCCGGCCAGACTAGAGAGACCCAGTACTTC.

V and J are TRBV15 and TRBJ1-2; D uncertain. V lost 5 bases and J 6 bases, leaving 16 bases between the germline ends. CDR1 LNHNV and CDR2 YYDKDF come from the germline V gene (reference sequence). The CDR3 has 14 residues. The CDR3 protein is CATSASMAVDGYTF. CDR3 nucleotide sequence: TGTGCCACCAGCGCCTCAATGGCAGTTGATGGCTACACCTTC.